Below, 10 T cell receptor beta chains from the same sample are listed, as sequenced in a study of spatial heterogeneity in lung cancer. Sample time point: sample taken at primary tumor resection. The sequenced material consisted of unsorted whole RNA from tumor, nontumor lung or frozen PBMC. TCRdb re-analysed the 5' RACE reads in MiXCR, keeping a single row per CDR3 protein. Of thousands of distinct CDR3 sequences in the sample, approximately 20% were seen once. The source material was normal lung tissue next to the tumor, sampled at surgery. The receptors here all came from a male donor with early-stage non-small cell lung cancer.

This clonotype counts as medium-sized. The chain recombines TRBV7-8 with TRBJ2-5, with D perhaps matching TRBD1 or TRBD2 (5 bases each). V lost 7 bases to trimming and J lost 2 bases, with 14 bases between them. Germline V gene data show CDR1 as SGHVS and CDR2 as FQNEAQ. CDR3 length equals 14 residues. CDR3 nucleotides: TGTGCCAGCAAGGACGGGACCCTACAAGAGACCCAGTACTTC. This codes for CASKDGTLQETQYF.

This clonotype is categorized as large. This chain joins TRBV7-2 and TRBJ2-7, with 7 positions matching TRBD2. V was pared by 4 bases and J by 3 bases, with 3 bases of the junction left unmatched. The CDR3 is 13 residues long. Germline values: CDR1 SGHTA, CDR2 FQGNSA. CDR3 protein: CASSWGGGYEQYF. CDR3 DNA sequence: TGTGCCAGCAGCTGGGGCGGGGGCTACGAGCAGTACTTC.

This clonotype was detected only a few times. The V call is TRBV3-1, the J call TRBJ2-2, with 8 bases matching TRBD2. V lost 2 bases, J lost 2 bases, and 7 bases stayed unmatched. Germline lookup yields CDR1 LGHDT and CDR2 YNNKEL (reference sequence). CDR3 length: 17 amino acids. CDR3 coding DNA: TGTGCCAGCAGCCAATCCGCCCGGGAGGGCAACACCGGGGAGCTGTTTTTT. This encodes CASSQSAREGNTGELFF.

The count of this clonotype is one. This chain uses TRBV7-8 with TRBJ2-6; D is unclear. The CDR3 runs 15 residues. V lost 1 base to trimming and J lost 0 bases, with 4 bases between them. CDR1 and CDR2 from the germline V gene are SGHVS and FQNEAQ. CDR3 sequence (DNA): TGTGCCAGCAGCTTAGGTCACTCTGGGGCCAACGTCCTGACTTTC. This translates into CASSLGHSGANVLTF. Full variable domain (remainder filled in from reference TRBV7-8 and TRBJ2-6): GAGVSQSPRYKVAKRGQDVALRCDPISGHVSLFWYQQALGQGPEFLTYFQNEAQLDKSGLPSDRFFAERPEGSVSTLKIQRTQQEDSAVYLCASSLGHSGANVLTFGAGSRLTVL.

This clonotype was seen a few times. The rearrangement links TRBV7-2 to TRBJ2-5; a weak D match, TRBD1 (6 bases). The V end lost 6 bases, the J end lost 4 bases, and 18 bases lay between the germline ends. This CDR3 is 15 amino acids long. The germline gives CDR1 SGHTA, CDR2 FQGNSA. CDR3 residues: CASSSTGRGRETQYF. The CDR3 nucleotides read TGTGCCAGCAGTTCCACAGGGCGAGGTCGAGAGACCCAGTACTTC. Based on the CDR3 plus reference TRBV7-2 and TRBJ2-5, the full variable domain is GAGVSQSPSNKVTEKGKDVELRCDPISGHTALYWYRQSLGQGLEFLIYFQGNSAPDKSGLPSDRFSAERTGGSVSTLTIQRTQQEDSAVYLCASSSTGRGRETQYFGPGTRLLVL.

This clonotype is classed as hyperexpanded. V usage is TRBV3-1 and J usage is TRBJ2-3; TRBD2 matches at 11 bases. V trimming: 4 bases; J trimming: 1 base; junction bases outside the gene matches: 4. Germline-derived CDR1 and CDR2 are LGHDT and YNNKEL (reference sequence). There are 16 residues in the CDR3. CDR3 protein: CASSPLAGGGTDTQYF. The CDR3 region has the DNA TGTGCCAGCAGCCCTCTAGCGGGGGGCGGCACAGATACGCAGTATTTT.

In this sample, this clonotype turned up many times. V and J are TRBV28 and TRBJ2-3, with D possibly TRBD2 on 5 matching bases. Trimming took off 5 bases at V and 0 bases at J, with 12 bases between the two ends. The CDR3 runs 15 residues. CDR1 and CDR2 (germline): MDHEN, SYDVKM. The CDR3 DNA reads as TGTGCCAGCAGTAGGCAAGCGGTTAGCACAGATACGCAGTATTTT. It specifies CASSRQAVSTDTQYF.

This clonotype was found many times. The DNA for the CDR3 is TGTGCCTGGAGTTTTGATCCGAGCTCCTACAATGAGCAGTTCTTC. Its translation: CAWSFDPSSYNEQFF. The rearrangement links TRBV30 to TRBJ2-1; no clear D. CDR1 is GTSNPN, CDR2 SVGIG, per germline (reference sequence). Trimming left V 2 bases short and J 0 bases short, with 11 bases between. CDR3 size: 15 residues. The entire variable domain, with the rest obtained from reference TRBV30 and TRBJ2-1, is as follows: SQTIHQWPATLVQPVGSPLSLECTVEGTSNPNLYWYRQAAGRGLQLLFYSVGIGQISSEVPQNLSASRPQDRQFILSSKKLLLSDSGFYLCAWSFDPSSYNEQFFGPGTRLTVL.

The chain uses TRBV11-3 and TRBJ2-3; D is possibly TRBD2 (6 bases). The CDR3 runs to 17 residues. The V gene lost 3 bases and the J gene lost 3 bases, with 19 bases spanning the gap. Germline V lookup: CDR1 SGHNT, CDR2 YENEEA. The CDR3: CASSFACAGTPTDTQYF. CDR3 bases: TGTGCCAGCAGCTTTGCTTGTGCCGGGACTCCTACAGATACGCAGTATTTT.

In this sample, this clonotype is medium-sized. V is TRBV11-2 and J is TRBJ2-7, with 7 bases lining up with TRBD2. V lost 0 bases, J lost 4 bases, and 3 bases stayed unmatched. The CDR3 sequence is 14 residues long. The germline gives CDR1 SGHAT, CDR2 FQNNGV. CDR3 in DNA: TGTGCCAGCAGCTTAGAACCGGGGGGATACGAGCAGTACGTC. Amino acids: CASSLEPGGYEQYV.